This T cell receptor beta chain stems from a study of CD8 T cells in ankylosing spondylitis. Note on this clonotype: Antigen unknown.

TCRdb re-called the 5' RACE reads with MiXCR, one entry per CDR3 protein. The sample carries roughly 700,000 distinct CDR3 sequences, around 17% recorded once. The CDR3 runs 15 residues. V lost 3 bases to trimming and J lost 10 bases; unmatched junction nucleotides: 11. The germline V gene encodes CDR1 SGDLS and CDR2 YYNGEE. Study-wide results and caveats: Clones linked to the disease showed a CD8+ phenotype. They occurred at relatively low frequencies in peripheral blood. It appeared that ankylosing spondylitis blood was characterized by a TCR beta motif of seven or eight highly homologous variants.

The sequenced sample was blood, either unsorted or a sorted T cell fraction (not recorded which). The rearrangement links TRBV9 to TRBJ2-1, with 9 bases identical to TRBD2. The sequence was collected from a male donor with ankylosing spondylitis. The CDR3 DNA sequence: TGTGCCAGCAGCGCCAGTAGTAGCGGGAGCAGGGAGCAGTTCTTC. Protein sequence: CASSASSSGSREQFF. Full variable domain (rest looked up from reference TRBV9 and TRBJ2-1): DSGVTQTPKHLITATGQRVTLRCSPRSGDLSVYWYQQSLDQGLQFLIQYYNGEERAKGNILERFSAQQFPDLHSELNLSSLELGDSALYFCASSASSSGSREQFFGPGTRLTVL.